The 30 T cell receptor beta chains reported below all come from one sample, sequenced in a study of T-cell reconstitution after alpha-beta-depleted transplantation in children. The TCRbeta library incorporated unique molecular identifiers. TCRdb reprocessed the PCR reads via MiXCR and lists one record per CDR3 protein. This sample has 330,000 or so distinct CDR3 sequences, with approximately 10% found just once. Source: PBMCs from the stem cell graft donor, taken from the stem cell graft. The receptors shown here come from a human donor who donated a stem cell graft to a child with acute lymphoblastic leukemia.

This clonotype came up a few times. V and J are TRBV20-1 and TRBJ2-2, with D maybe TRBD2 (5 bases). Germline CDR1 and CDR2: DFQATT and SNEGSKA (reference sequence). Trimming shortened V by 4 bases and J by 5 bases, and 5 bases separated the two germline ends. CDR3 size: 11 residues. The CDR3 protein is CSATGTGELFF. The DNA for the CDR3 is TGCAGTGCTACGGGGACCGGGGAGCTGTTTTTT.

The chain combines TRBV7-6 with TRBJ2-7; 11 positions agree with TRBD2. From germline, CDR1 is SGHVS and CDR2 FNYEAQ. The V gene end was trimmed by 4 bases and the J gene end by 0 bases; junction bases not matched to a gene: 5. CDR3 size: 16 residues. The CDR3 sequence is CASSSAGTSGSYEQYF. CDR3 DNA sequence: TGTGCCAGCAGCTCGGCCGGGACTAGCGGCTCCTACGAGCAGTACTTC. The full variable domain, completed using reference TRBV7-6 and TRBJ2-7, is GAGVSQSPRYKVTKRGQDVALRCDPISGHVSLYWYRQALGQGPEFLTYFNYEAQQDKSGLPNDRFSAERPEGSISTLTIQRTEQRDSAMYRCASSSAGTSGSYEQYFGPGTRLTVT.

This clonotype occurred a few times. V and J are TRBV27 and TRBJ1-5, with 8 bases aligning to TRBD1. V dropped 10 bases and J dropped 3; count of bases not matched to a gene: 11. Germline CDR1 reads MNHEY; CDR2 reads SMNVEV (reference sequence). The CDR3 has 15 amino acids. CDR3 bases: TGTGCCACCAAAAGGGTGACAGGGGTCAATCAGCCCCAGCATTTT. Translated: CATKRVTGVNQPQHF.

The chain couples TRBV19 to TRBJ1-1; D gene uncertain. With 2 bases removed from V and 2 bases from J, the gap between germline ends came to 12 bases. Germline V gene data show CDR1 as LNHDA and CDR2 as SQIVND (reference sequence). The CDR3 length is 15 residues. In DNA form, the CDR3 reads TGTGCCAGTAGTATACAAGAGGGTTTAAACACTGAAGCTTTCTTT. Amino acid sequence: CASSIQEGLNTEAFF.

The genes are TRBV2 and TRBJ2-1; 10 bases are a match to TRBD2. In germline, CDR1 is SNHLY, CDR2 FYNNEI. This CDR3 has 16 residues. V lost 4 bases, J lost 3 bases, and 6 bases stayed unmatched. CDR3 protein: CASSGVLAGDYNEQFF. CDR3 bases: TGTGCCAGCAGTGGAGTTCTAGCGGGAGACTACAATGAGCAGTTCTTC.

This clonotype was seen many times. The chain carries TRBV9 and TRBJ2-1; TRBD2 might be the D (6 bases). The CDR3 runs to 12 residues. The V end was cut by 0 bases, the J end by 9 bases, with 7 bases between. Germline V gene sequence: CDR1 SGDLS, CDR2 YYNGEE. Written as DNA, the CDR3 is TGTGCCAGCAGCGTAGTGGGACTTGAGCAGTTCTTC. Translated, it gives CASSVVGLEQFF.

The gene calls are TRBV5-1 and TRBJ2-7; TRBD2 agrees at 12 bases. With 2 bases clipped from V and 0 bases from J, the junction kept 6 bases outside the gene matches. This CDR3 is built from 17 residues. CDR1 SGHRS and CDR2 YFSETQ come from the germline V gene. CDR3 amino acids: CASSFGLAGQSSYEQYF. The CDR3 DNA reads TGCGCCAGCAGCTTCGGACTAGCGGGACAAAGCTCCTACGAGCAGTACTTC.

The table lists this clonotype with many counts. The V call is TRBV27, the J call TRBJ2-3; the D is unclear. This CDR3 comprises 14 residues. Germline V CDR1 and CDR2: MNHEY, SMNVEV (reference sequence). V was clipped by 2 bases and J by 0 bases, with 6 bases between them. CDR3 nucleotides: TGTGCCAGCAGTTTAGGGGTTAGCACAGATACGCAGTATTTT. Translating gives CASSLGVSTDTQYF.

This clonotype was observed a few times. For the CDR3, the DNA is TGTGCCAGCAGTCAAGTCGACCTCGGGGAGCAGTACTTC. Encoded protein: CASSQVDLGEQYF. The gene calls are TRBV12-3 or TRBV12-4 and TRBJ2-7; D gene ambiguous. Trimming shortened V by 5 bases and J by 7 bases, and 15 bases separated the two germline ends. CDR3 length: 13 residues.

The rearrangement links TRBV3-1 to TRBJ2-1; perhaps D is TRBD1 or TRBD2 (6 bases each). The CDR3 has 13 residues. CDR1 LGHDT and CDR2 YNNKEL come from the germline V gene (reference sequence). Trimming cost V 1 base and J 9 bases, with 10 bases left between them. CDR3 protein: CASSQGRGSEQFF. CDR3 bases: TGTGCCAGCAGCCAAGGGAGGGGGAGTGAGCAGTTCTTC.

This clonotype has a count of ten or more. As DNA, the CDR3 is TGTGCCAGCAGCGCGGGGACTAGCGTCCTCAATGAGCAGTTCTTC. Protein product: CASSAGTSVLNEQFF. This chain connects TRBV7-2 to TRBJ2-1, with 10 bases aligning to TRBD2. J lost 6 bases, V lost 5 bases, and 7 bases had no gene match. Germline assignment: CDR1 SGHTA and CDR2 FQGNSA. This CDR3 is built from 15 residues.

This clonotype showed up just a few times. This chain joins TRBV9 and TRBJ2-1, with 7 nucleotides matching TRBD2. CDR1 and CDR2 (germline): SGDLS, YYNGEE. Trimming took 3 bases from V and 4 from J; bases not matched to a gene: 13. The CDR3 length is 17 residues. This chain's CDR3 is CASSALRGSLGYNEQFF. CDR3 DNA: TGTGCCAGCAGCGCCCTGCGCGGGAGCCTCGGGTACAATGAGCAGTTCTTC. Based on the CDR3 plus reference TRBV9 and TRBJ2-1, the full variable domain is DSGVTQTPKHLITATGQRVTLRCSPRSGDLSVYWYQQSLDQGLQFLIQYYNGEERAKGNILERFSAQQFPDLHSELNLSSLELGDSALYFCASSALRGSLGYNEQFFGPGTRLTVL.

There are many counts of this clonotype. This sequence joins TRBV29-1 and TRBJ2-3, with 12 bases matching TRBD2. Germline V gives CDR1 SQVTM, CDR2 ANQGSEA. CDR3 length: 16 amino acids. V gave up 6 bases and J gave up 2 bases; unmatched junction bases: 9. CDR3 coding DNA: TGCAGCGTACCCCTAGCGGGAGGGCCATACACAGATACGCAGTATTTT. Its protein product is CSVPLAGGPYTDTQYF.

The rearrangement joins TRBV5-1 to TRBJ1-3, with D hard to call. The CDR3 runs to 14 residues. V lost 4 bases and J lost 5, with 13 bases in between. Germline loops: CDR1 SGHRS, CDR2 YFSETQ. CDR3 DNA sequence: TGCGCCAGCAGCCCCGGGCAGGAGCGAAACACCATATATTTT. It is translated as CASSPGQERNTIYF. Full variable domain (rest looked up from reference TRBV5-1 and TRBJ1-3): KAGVTQTPRYLIKTRGQQVTLSCSPISGHRSVSWYQQTPGQGLQFLFEYFSETQRNKGNFPGRFSGRQFSNSRSEMNVSTLELGDSALYLCASSPGQERNTIYFGEGSWLTVV.

The gene calls are TRBV11-2 and TRBJ2-6; D could derive from TRBD1 or TRBD2 (5 bases each). V lost 5 bases to trimming and J lost 2 bases, with 10 bases between them. Per the germline V gene, CDR1 is SGHAT and CDR2 is FQNNGV. The CDR3 has 15 residues. The CDR3 reads CASSAWGTGANVLTF. Here the CDR3 DNA reads TGTGCCAGCAGCGCCTGGGGGACTGGGGCCAACGTCCTGACTTTC.

This clonotype was recorded a few times. The chain uses TRBV7-9 and TRBJ2-5; 8 positions match TRBD2. Germline-derived CDR1 and CDR2 are SEHNR and FQNEAQ (reference sequence). The length of the CDR3 is 14 residues. V gave up 5 bases and J gave up 5 bases; unmatched junction bases: 7. In DNA, the CDR3 is TGTGCCAGCAGCACTTTAGCGGGATATGAGACCCAGTACTTC. Protein: CASSTLAGYETQYF.

This clonotype was detected a few times. This CDR3 reads CASSLVENTGELFF. The DNA of the CDR3 is TGTGCCAGCAGTTTGGTGGAAAACACCGGGGAGCTGTTTTTT. The chain combines TRBV12-3 or TRBV12-4 with TRBJ2-2, with no clear D. The length of the CDR3 is 14 residues. Trimming took 3 bases from V and 2 from J, leaving 7 bases between them.

This chain joins TRBV15 and TRBJ1-6; 9 bases are a match to TRBD1. This CDR3 has 16 amino acids. In germline, CDR1 is LNHNV, CDR2 YYDKDF (reference sequence). The trim removed 0 bases at V and 10 bases at J, leaving 7 bases unmatched. CDR3 in DNA: TGTGCCACCAGCAGAGATCTCACAGGGGGCGGCTCACCCCTCCACTTT. Translating it yields CATSRDLTGGGSPLHF.

The sample holds a few counts of this clonotype. V usage is TRBV28 and J usage is TRBJ2-1; 8 bases map to TRBD1. The germline gives CDR1 MDHEN, CDR2 SYDVKM. This CDR3 has 14 amino acids. V gave up 2 bases and J gave up 13 bases; unmatched junction bases: 10. The CDR3 here is CASSLRHRGSLQFF. DNA for the CDR3: TGTGCCAGCAGTTTACGTCACAGGGGGTCTTTACAGTTCTTC. The variable domain in full, with the rest retrieved from reference TRBV28 and TRBJ2-1, is DVKVTQSSRYLVKRTGEKVFLECVQDMDHENMFWYRQDPGLGLRLIYFSYDVKMKEKGDIPEGYSVSREKKERFSLILESASTNQTSMYLCASSLRHRGSLQFFGPGTRLTVL.

This clonotype was recorded many times. The rearrangement links TRBV7-8 to TRBJ2-7; D might be TRBD2 (5 bases). Germline-derived CDR1 and CDR2 are SGHVS and FQNEAQ. V was shortened by 1 base and J by 1 base, with 5 bases between the two germline ends. This CDR3 has 13 residues. CDR3 residues: CASSLGESYEQYF. CDR3 bases: TGTGCCAGCAGCTTAGGGGAGTCCTACGAGCAGTACTTC.

This clonotype has only a few counts. The V call is TRBV6-2 or TRBV6-3, the J call TRBJ2-1, with 11 bases lining up with TRBD2. This CDR3 comprises 14 residues. V lost 9 bases and J lost 6; bases outside the gene matches: 7. The germline gives CDR1 MNHEY, CDR2 SVGEGT. CDR3 in DNA: TGTGCCAGTTCCACTAGCGGGAGTTTCAATGAGCAGTTCTTC. Translating it yields CASSTSGSFNEQFF.

The chain employs TRBV30 and TRBJ2-7, with D possibly called TRBD1 or TRBD2 (6 bases each). From germline, CDR1 is GTSNPN and CDR2 SVGIG (reference sequence). The V gene lost 3 bases and the J gene lost 2 bases, with 14 bases spanning the gap. The CDR3 consists of 14 residues. This CDR3 is CAWSRRGLTYEQYF. CDR3 sequence (DNA): TGTGCCTGGAGCCGACGGGGGCTGACCTACGAGCAGTACTTC.

The chain has TRBV7-9 and TRBJ2-2; possibly TRBD1 for D (6 bases). V was shortened by 0 bases and J by 5 bases, with 13 bases between the two germline ends. Germline V gene lookup returns CDR1 SEHNR and CDR2 FQNEAQ (reference sequence). CDR3 length: 16 residues. The CDR3 loop reads CASSLALSRGTGELFF. CDR3 nucleotide sequence: TGTGCCAGCAGCTTAGCGCTATCAAGGGGGACCGGGGAGCTGTTTTTT.

This chain joins TRBV11-1 and TRBJ2-1; 10 nucleotides align to TRBD2. CDR3 length equals 18 residues. V lost 3 bases, J lost 1 base, and 9 bases stayed unmatched. CDR1 is SGHAT and CDR2 is FQDESV in the germline V gene (reference sequence). CDR3 region: CASSLPSLAGASYNEQFF. The CDR3 nucleotides read TGTGCCAGCAGCTTGCCCTCCCTAGCGGGAGCGTCCTACAATGAGCAGTTCTTC.

This clonotype was seen a few times. J is TRBJ2-5 and V is TRBV5-1, with 12 bases aligning to TRBD2. CDR1 is SGHRS, CDR2 YFSETQ, per germline. CDR3 length: 20 residues. The V segment lost 4 bases and the J segment 4 bases; nucleotides outside the gene matches: 20. The CDR3 sequence: CASSLRLAGEDAGELETQYF. The DNA for the CDR3 is TGCGCCAGCAGCCTGAGACTAGCGGGAGAGGACGCGGGGGAATTAGAGACCCAGTACTTC.

This clonotype was found many times. The chain recombines TRBV5-1 with TRBJ1-1; 9 bases are a match to TRBD1. CDR1 SGHRS and CDR2 YFSETQ come from the germline V gene. The CDR3 loop spans 14 amino acids. The V and J ends lost 4 bases and 5 bases, in that order; junction bases with no gene match: 6. In DNA form, the CDR3 reads TGCGCCAGCAGCCTGGGACAGGGCAAAACTGAAGCTTTCTTT. Amino acids: CASSLGQGKTEAFF.

This clonotype came up a few times. The gene calls are TRBV28 and TRBJ2-2; weak D call: TRBD2 (6 bases). The V end was cut by 6 bases, the J end by 4 bases, with 18 bases between. CDR1 is MDHEN, CDR2 SYDVKM, per germline. The CDR3 runs 16 residues. The CDR3 protein is CASRGGLASSTGELFF. Written as DNA, the CDR3 is TGTGCCAGCAGGGGGGGTCTAGCAAGTAGCACCGGGGAGCTGTTTTTT.

This clonotype was seen many times. The V gene is TRBV4-3, the J gene TRBJ2-1, with 7 bases matching TRBD1. The V segment lost 1 base and the J segment 1 base; nucleotides outside the gene matches: 4. This CDR3 is built from 16 residues. Per the germline V gene, CDR1 is LGHNA and CDR2 is YSLEER. The CDR3 region has the DNA TGCGCCAGCAGCCAAGTCGAGACAGGGTCCTACAATGAGCAGTTCTTC. Its translation is CASSQVETGSYNEQFF.

This chain uses TRBV6-2 or TRBV6-3 with TRBJ2-7; a weak D match, TRBD2 (5 bases). The germline CDR1 and CDR2 sequences are MNHEY and SVGEGT. This CDR3 is 16 amino acids long. V dropped 2 bases and J dropped 0 bases, with 14 bases sitting between them. Here the CDR3 DNA reads TGTGCCAGCAGTTACGGAGAAGAGGACTCCTCCTACGAGCAGTACTTC. The encoded protein is CASSYGEEDSSYEQYF.

This clonotype was counted many times. The chain uses TRBV7-9 and TRBJ2-1; D unclear. The V end lost 6 bases, the J end lost 3 bases, and 12 bases lay between the germline ends. The CDR3 spans 14 residues. Germline CDR1 reads SEHNR; CDR2 reads FQNEAQ (reference sequence). The CDR3 sequence: CASSATEYYNEQFF. In nucleotides, the CDR3 is TGTGCCAGCAGTGCGACCGAGTACTACAATGAGCAGTTCTTC.